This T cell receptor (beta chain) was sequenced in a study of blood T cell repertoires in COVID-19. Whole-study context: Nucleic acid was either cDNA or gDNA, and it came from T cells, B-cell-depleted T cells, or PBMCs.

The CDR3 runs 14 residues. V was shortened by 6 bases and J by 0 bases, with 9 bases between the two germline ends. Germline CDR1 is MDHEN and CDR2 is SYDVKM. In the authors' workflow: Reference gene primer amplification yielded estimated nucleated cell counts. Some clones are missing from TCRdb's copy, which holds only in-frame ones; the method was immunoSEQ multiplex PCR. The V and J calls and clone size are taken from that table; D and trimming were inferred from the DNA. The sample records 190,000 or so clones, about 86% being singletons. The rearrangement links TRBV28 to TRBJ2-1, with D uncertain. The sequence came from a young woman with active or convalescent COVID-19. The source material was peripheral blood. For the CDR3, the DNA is TGTGCCAGCAGCCCGGTTTTCTCCTACAATGAGCAGTTCTTC. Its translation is CASSPVFSYNEQFF.